The 11 T cell receptor beta chains given below trace back to one sample, sequenced in a study of T cells after posttransplantation cyclophosphamide. A marrow graft followed busulfan-fludarabine conditioning, with cyclophosphamide on days +3 and +4. Clones were read by immunoSEQ multiplex PCR, and TCRdb kept only the in-frame ones, dropping some. The table records about 20,000 clones, roughly nine tenths of them present only once. The sample here was PBMCs, taken after allogeneic stem cell transplant with posttransplant cyclophosphamide. These receptors came from a female patient aged 35 to 55 who received an allogeneic stem cell transplant from a related donor, was CMV-positive, and had no GVHD. The graft donor may be the source of some T cells.

The V and J genes are TRBV6-5 and TRBJ1-5, with TRBD1 matching 8 bases. The V gene end was trimmed by 0 bases and the J gene end by 7 bases; junction bases not matched to a gene: 5. The germline V gene has CDR1 MNHEY and CDR2 SVGAGI. The CDR3 runs to 15 residues. The CDR3: CASSYSDQGAQPQHF. In DNA form, the CDR3 reads TGTGCCAGCAGTTACTCGGACCAGGGGGCACAGCCCCAGCATTTT.

The gene calls are TRBV4-3 and TRBJ2-5; a weak D match, TRBD2 (6 bases). Trimming left V 4 bases short and J 6 bases short, with 18 bases between. The CDR3 runs 15 residues. Looked up from germline, CDR1 is LGHNA and CDR2 is YSLEER. This CDR3 reads CASSRLLGGRQTQYF. In nucleotides, the CDR3 is TGCGCCAGCAGCCGACTCCTCGGAGGGCGGCAGACCCAGTACTTC.

As DNA, the CDR3 is TGTGCCAGCAGCCGAGAAGGACAGGGGCTCGGTCAGCCCCAGCATTTT. As protein: CASSREGQGLGQPQHF. The chain recombines TRBV7-2 with TRBJ1-5; 9 positions agree with TRBD1. Per germline, CDR1 SGHTA and CDR2 FQGNSA. The trim removed 5 bases at V and 6 bases at J, leaving 11 bases unmatched. This CDR3 is 16 amino acids long. The whole variable domain, remainder taken from reference TRBV7-2 and TRBJ1-5, is GAGVSQSPSNKVTEKGKDVELRCDPISGHTALYWYRQSLGQGLEFLIYFQGNSAPDKSGLPSDRFSAERTGGSVSTLTIQRTQQEDSAVYLCASSREGQGLGQPQHFGDGTRLSIL.

This clone has only a few counts. CDR3 DNA: TGTGCCAGCAGCGCCTCCGGGACAGGGGGTAGAAACTATGGCTACACCTTC. Translated: CASSASGTGGRNYGYTF. The chain links TRBV9 to TRBJ1-2; 11 positions match TRBD1. V lost 3 bases, J lost 2 bases, and 9 bases stayed unmatched. CDR3 size: 17 residues. Germline loops: CDR1 SGDLS, CDR2 YYNGEE.

This clone was seen a few times. The chain joins TRBV7-9 to TRBJ1-4; D ambiguous. Trimming pared 5 bases from V and 4 bases from J, leaving 5 bases between. Germline-derived CDR1 and CDR2 are SEHNR and FQNEAQ (reference sequence). CDR3 length: 12 amino acids. CDR3 DNA: TGTGCCAGCAGCGGACTTAATGAAAAACTGTTTTTT. Its translation is CASSGLNEKLFF.

V usage is TRBV28 and J usage is TRBJ1-3; 9 nucleotides align to TRBD1. The CDR3 has 18 amino acids. The V and J ends lost 4 bases and 0 bases, in that order; junction bases with no gene match: 10. Looked up from germline, CDR1 is MDHEN and CDR2 is SYDVKM. CDR3 sequence (DNA): TGTGCCAGCAGTTCAATGCGACAGGGGGTCCTCTCTGGAAACACCATATATTTT. Encoded protein: CASSSMRQGVLSGNTIYF. Combining the CDR3 with reference TRBV28 and TRBJ1-3 gives the whole variable domain DVKVTQSSRYLVKRTGEKVFLECVQDMDHENMFWYRQDPGLGLRLIYFSYDVKMKEKGDIPEGYSVSREKKERFSLILESASTNQTSMYLCASSSMRQGVLSGNTIYFGEGSWLTVV.

This clone was detected a few times. The chain employs TRBV30 and TRBJ2-2; a possible D gene is TRBD1 (6 bases). The V end was cut by 4 bases, the J end by 4 bases, with 16 bases between. The CDR3 extends over 15 amino acids. Germline V gives CDR1 GTSNPN, CDR2 SVGIG (reference sequence). CDR3 sequence: CAWKQGQRPTGELFF. The CDR3, as DNA: TGTGCCTGGAAACAAGGACAGCGACCCACCGGGGAGCTGTTTTTT. Variable domain in full (rest from reference TRBV30 and TRBJ2-2): SQTIHQWPATLVQPVGSPLSLECTVEGTSNPNLYWYRQAAGRGLQLLFYSVGIGQISSEVPQNLSASRPQDRQFILSSKKLLLSDSGFYLCAWKQGQRPTGELFFGEGSRLTVL.

DNA of the CDR3: TGTGCCAGCAGTTACAACCCCCAGGGCGGGGAGCTGTTTTTT. This translates into CASSYNPQGGELFF. The chain recombines TRBV6-5 with TRBJ2-2; perhaps TRBD1 as D (5 bases). This CDR3 contains 14 residues. Between the trimmed V and J ends, which lost 2 bases and 7 bases, there was a span of 11 bases. CDR1 is MNHEY, CDR2 SVGAGI, per germline.

There are a few counts of this clone. The chain couples TRBV5-1 to TRBJ1-4; 9 bases map to TRBD1. With 3 bases clipped from V and 2 bases from J, the junction kept 5 bases outside the gene matches. This CDR3 contains 16 residues. Germline V gene sequence: CDR1 SGHRS, CDR2 YFSETQ. The CDR3 here is CASSSTGGRTNEKLFF. In DNA form, the CDR3 reads TGCGCCAGCAGCTCCACAGGGGGCAGGACTAATGAAAAACTGTTTTTT.

This clone showed up just once. The chain is built from TRBV7-9 and TRBJ1-5; perhaps TRBD1 as D (6 bases). With 1 base removed from V and 1 base from J, the gap between germline ends came to 14 bases. Looked up from germline, CDR1 is SEHNR and CDR2 is FQNEAQ (reference sequence). This CDR3 is built from 17 residues. The CDR3 DNA follows: TGTGCCAGCAGCTTAGTGGGGGGGCGCGGGAGCAATCAGCCCCAGCATTTT. It encodes CASSLVGGRGSNQPQHF. Supplemented by reference TRBV7-9 and TRBJ1-5, the full variable domain reads DTGVSQNPRHKITKRGQNVTFRCDPISEHNRLYWYRQTLGQGPEFLTYFQNEAQLEKSRLLSDRFSAERPKGSFSTLEIQRTEQGDSAMYLCASSLVGGRGSNQPQHFGDGTRLSIL.

The chain recombines TRBV6-4 with TRBJ2-1, with TRBD2 identical over 7 bases. Germline CDR1 reads MRHNA; CDR2 reads SNTAGT. Trimming cost V 5 bases and J 10 bases; bases outside gene matches: 11. The CDR3 loop spans 14 amino acids. The CDR3 DNA follows: TGTGCCAGCAGTCACCGGGCGGGAGAAGGGGAGCAGTTCTTC. Translation: CASSHRAGEGEQFF.